What follows are 29 T cell receptor beta chains derived from one specimen sequenced in a study of blood T cell repertoires in COVID-19. Assay used: immunoSEQ multiplex PCR; TCRdb lists only in-frame clones, some missing. The sample shows some 150,000 clones, roughly 82% of them seen only once. Sample: peripheral blood. Receptors were obtained from a woman aged 45-59 years in a cohort sampled during active or convalescent COVID-19.

The chain employs TRBV3-1 (or the pseudogene TRBV3-2) and TRBJ1-1; 9 positions match TRBD1. CDR3 length: 14 residues. The germline gives CDR1 LGHDT, CDR2 YNNKEL (reference sequence). V was clipped by 2 bases and J by 6 bases; unmatched bases: 4. The CDR3 reads CASSQPGQGAEAFF. The CDR3, as DNA: TGTGCCAGCAGCCAACCGGGACAGGGAGCTGAAGCTTTCTTT.

This clone was counted only a few times. This chain joins TRBV18 and TRBJ1-3; D remains unclear. The CDR3 is 14 residues long. Germline V gene sequence: CDR1 KGHSH, CDR2 LQKENI. V shed 2 bases and J shed 4 bases, with 9 bases lying between them. The CDR3 loop reads CASSPIGAGNTIYF. The DNA for the CDR3 is TGTGCCAGCTCACCAATCGGAGCCGGAAACACCATATATTTT.

The chain links TRBV27 to TRBJ2-2; a possible D gene is TRBD1 (6 bases). Germline loops: CDR1 MNHEY, CDR2 SMNVEV (reference sequence). Trimming took off 1 base at V and 4 bases at J, with 10 bases between the two ends. This CDR3 region has 15 residues. The CDR3 sequence: CASSLLQGTTGELFF. CDR3 nucleotide sequence: TGTGCCAGCAGTTTATTACAGGGAACCACCGGGGAGCTGTTTTTT.

The chain recombines TRBV4-3 with TRBJ2-1; D perhaps matches TRBD1 (7 bases). The CDR3 covers 15 residues. V was clipped by 6 bases and J by 6 bases, with 18 bases between them. Germline loops: CDR1 LGHNA, CDR2 YSLEER. CDR3 DNA: TGCGCCAGCAGTCTATGGAGGGACAGCGGCAATGAGCAGTTCTTC. As protein: CASSLWRDSGNEQFF.

The V call is TRBV7-2, the J call TRBJ2-5; 11 bases align to TRBD2. With V trimmed by 8 bases and J by 4 bases, 3 bases remained unmatched. Germline loops: CDR1 SGHTA, CDR2 FQGNSA. CDR3 length: 13 residues. The CDR3 DNA reads as TGTGCCAGCCATCTAGCGGGGGGAGAGACCCAGTACTTC. Translated, it gives CASHLAGGETQYF.

The chain combines TRBV14 with TRBJ1-5; no clear D gene. The V gene's germline CDR1 is SGHDN and CDR2 FVKESK. The ends were cut back, 3 bases at V and 5 bases at J, with 8 bases in the middle. The CDR3 spans 13 residues. The CDR3 DNA is TGTGCCAGCAGCCAGACACTCGATCAGCCCCAGCATTTT. It encodes CASSQTLDQPQHF.

The chain uses TRBV3-1 (or the pseudogene TRBV3-2) and TRBJ1-2, with D hard to call. This CDR3 comprises 12 residues. Per germline, CDR1 LGHDT and CDR2 YNNKEL (reference sequence). Trimming took 3 bases from V and 9 from J, leaving 11 bases between them. The CDR3 bases are TGTGCCAGCAGCCATGAACAGTGGAGCTACACCTTC. Its translation is CASSHEQWSYTF.

The CDR3 here is CASSPREASNQPQHF. CDR3 bases: TGCGCCAGCAGCCCGCGTGAAGCTAGCAATCAGCCCCAGCATTTT. The rearrangement joins TRBV4-1 to TRBJ1-5; D unclear. CDR1 is MGHRA and CDR2 is YSYEKL in the germline V gene. The CDR3 spans 15 residues. Trimming shortened V by 4 bases and J by 0 bases, and 10 bases separated the two germline ends.

The rearrangement uses TRBV6-5 and TRBJ2-3, with 7 bases identical to TRBD2. CDR3 length: 13 residues. Germline V gene sequence: CDR1 MNHEY, CDR2 SVGAGI. The V and J ends lost 8 bases and 2 bases, in that order; junction bases with no gene match: 4. The CDR3: CASYAGVTDTQYF. As DNA, the CDR3 is TGTGCCAGCTATGCGGGGGTCACAGATACGCAGTATTTT.

This sequence joins TRBV4-3 and TRBJ1-4, with TRBD1 as a possible D gene (6 bases). Trimming cost V 3 bases and J 10 bases, with 18 bases left between them. The CDR3 is 15 residues long. Germline V gene sequence: CDR1 LGHNA, CDR2 YSLEER. CDR3 in DNA: TGCGCCAGCAGCCAGACGGGGGGCGCGGGAGGAAAACTGTTTTTT. Protein: CASSQTGGAGGKLFF.

The rearrangement links TRBV15 to TRBJ1-2; D perhaps matches TRBD1 (6 bases). Trimming took off 6 bases at V and 0 bases at J, with 11 bases between the two ends. CDR1 and CDR2 from the germline V gene are LNHNV and YYDKDF (reference sequence). This CDR3 is built from 14 residues. The CDR3 sequence: CATSPGQTNYGYTF. The DNA of the CDR3 is TGTGCCACCAGTCCCGGACAGACTAACTATGGCTACACCTTC.

This clone has more than one count but fewer than ten. The CDR3 reads CASSKEDRGAYEQYF. The CDR3 DNA sequence: TGTGCCAGTAGTAAGGAGGACAGGGGGGCCTACGAGCAGTACTTC. V and J are TRBV19 and TRBJ2-7, with 10 bases identical to TRBD1. Looked up from germline, CDR1 is LNHDA and CDR2 is SQIVND (reference sequence). The V segment lost 4 bases and the J segment 2 bases; nucleotides outside the gene matches: 5. The CDR3 spans 15 residues.

The V call is TRBV15, the J call TRBJ1-5; tentatively, D is TRBD1 (5 bases). Trimming removed 8 bases from V and 7 bases from J, with 12 bases in between. The CDR3 spans 12 residues. The germline gives CDR1 LNHNV, CDR2 YYDKDF (reference sequence). The DNA of the CDR3 is TGTGCCACCTCGGGGGATTACCAGCCCCAGCATTTT. The encoded protein is CATSGDYQPQHF.

The gene calls are TRBV6-5 and TRBJ1-1, with TRBD1 as a possible D gene (6 bases). This CDR3 is built from 15 residues. V lost 0 bases to trimming and J lost 4 bases, with 12 bases between them. The germline gives CDR1 MNHEY, CDR2 SVGAGI. DNA for the CDR3: TGTGCCAGCAGTTACTCGACAGGCATGGCCACTGAAGCTTTCTTT. Amino acids: CASSYSTGMATEAFF.

The rearrangement links TRBV18 to TRBJ2-5; D uncertain. Germline V gene data show CDR1 as KGHSH and CDR2 as LQKENI. V lost 6 bases, J lost 0 bases, and 14 bases lay in between. The CDR3 sequence is 15 residues long. CDR3 nucleotides: TGTGCCAGCTCGTACGAGCAGGCCTACCAAGAGACCCAGTACTTC. It yields the protein CASSYEQAYQETQYF.

The V call is TRBV2, the J call TRBJ1-2; D gene unclear. The CDR3 is 12 amino acids. CDR1 is SNHLY and CDR2 is FYNNEI in the germline V gene. The V end lost 6 bases, the J end lost 8 bases, and 13 bases lay between the germline ends. The CDR3 reads CASSYAGWGYTF. Here the CDR3 DNA reads TGTGCCAGCAGCTACGCGGGTTGGGGCTACACCTTC. The complete variable domain, with remaining parts taken from reference TRBV2 and TRBJ1-2, reads EPEVTQTPSHQVTQMGQEVILRCVPISNHLYFYWYRQILGQKVEFLVSFYNNEISEKSEIFDDQFSVERPDGSNFTLKIRSTKLEDSAMYFCASSYAGWGYTFGSGTRLTVV.

This chain connects TRBV3-1 (or the pseudogene TRBV3-2) to TRBJ2-1, with 8 nucleotides matching TRBD2. V shed 4 bases and J 6 bases; nucleotides not matched to a gene: 14. The CDR3 is 17 amino acids. Per the germline V gene, CDR1 is LGHDT and CDR2 is YNNKEL (reference sequence). In DNA, the CDR3 is TGTGCCAGCAGCCTTCCTCCGGGACTAGGTAGGTCCAATGAGCAGTTCTTC. Its translation is CASSLPPGLGRSNEQFF.

The chain employs TRBV5-6 and TRBJ2-3; 9 nucleotides agree with TRBD2. The CDR3 consists of 16 residues. With V trimmed by 4 bases and J by 4 bases, 10 bases remained unmatched. CDR1 is SGHDT, CDR2 YYEEEE, per germline. CDR3 amino acids: CASSPLLAGSADTQYF. CDR3 nucleotides: TGTGCCAGCAGCCCTCTGCTAGCGGGGTCGGCAGATACGCAGTATTTT.

About this clone itself: An end of the junction does not agree with germline; a read error may underlie this. The gene calls are TRBV15 and TRBJ2-5, with 11 bases that match TRBD2. CDR3 length: 17 amino acids. The germline V gene has CDR1 LNHNV and CDR2 YYDKDF (reference sequence). The CDR3 sequence: CATSRSALAGGQGTQYF. The CDR3 bases are TGTGCCACCAGCAGATCAGCTTTAGCGGGGGGGCAAGGGACCCAGTACTTC.

The genes are TRBV12-5 and TRBJ1-5; D call uncertain. There are 15 residues in the CDR3. CDR1 and CDR2 (germline): LGHNT, FRNRAP. Trimming pared 2 bases from V and 2 bases from J, leaving 10 bases between. The DNA for the CDR3 is TGTGCTAGTGGTTTGTTTGTGGAGGGCAATCAGCCCCAGCATTTT. Its protein product is CASGLFVEGNQPQHF.

The V gene is TRBV3-1 (or the pseudogene TRBV3-2), the J gene TRBJ2-3; 8 nucleotides line up with TRBD2. The ends lost 3 bases at V and 0 bases at J; junction bases unmatched: 17. CDR1 is LGHDT and CDR2 is YNNKEL in the germline V gene (reference sequence). The CDR3 runs to 20 residues. The CDR3: CASSQTPVGGGSTSTDTQYF. The CDR3 nucleotides are TGTGCCAGCAGCCAGACCCCGGTGGGCGGGGGGTCTACTAGCACAGATACGCAGTATTTT.

In this sample, this clone turned up once. This rearrangement joins TRBV3-1 (or the pseudogene TRBV3-2) to TRBJ1-2; 9 nucleotides align to TRBD1. V lost 3 bases to trimming and J lost 4 bases; unmatched junction nucleotides: 3. Germline V gene lookup returns CDR1 LGHDT and CDR2 YNNKEL (reference sequence). The CDR3 covers 14 residues. CDR3 bases: TGTGCCAGCAGCCAGGGACAGGGCGCCTATGGCTACACCTTC. This translates into CASSQGQGAYGYTF.

This rearrangement joins TRBV2 to TRBJ2-1; TRBD2 is a possible D gene (5 bases). This CDR3 is built from 13 residues. CDR1 and CDR2 from the germline V gene are SNHLY and FYNNEI. Between the trimmed V and J ends, which lost 4 bases and 7 bases, there was a span of 11 bases. CDR3 DNA: TGTGCCAGCAGTGTCATAGCGTTGAATGAGCAGTTCTTC. Amino acid sequence: CASSVIALNEQFF.

This rearrangement joins TRBV3-1 (or the pseudogene TRBV3-2) to TRBJ2-2; 7 bases line up with TRBD1. V dropped 5 bases and J dropped 1; count of bases not matched to a gene: 4. This CDR3 has 15 amino acids. Germline-derived CDR1 and CDR2 are LGHDT and YNNKEL (reference sequence). The CDR3 spells CASSGDRKNTGELFF. In DNA form, the CDR3 reads TGTGCCAGCAGCGGGGACAGAAAGAACACCGGGGAGCTGTTTTTT.

This clone was observed a few times. The genes are TRBV7-9 and TRBJ1-1; 7 bases fit TRBD1. Germline assignment: CDR1 SEHNR and CDR2 FQNEAQ (reference sequence). The CDR3 is 14 residues long. The junction had 5 bases not matched to a gene; V was cut back by 4 bases and J by 3 bases. CDR3 protein: CASSSQGSDTEAFF. The DNA for the CDR3 is TGTGCCAGCAGCTCACAGGGGTCCGACACTGAAGCTTTCTTT.

The chain uses TRBV4-1 and TRBJ1-5, with D perhaps matching TRBD1 (6 bases). This CDR3 has 16 residues. V lost 1 base and J lost 3, with 13 bases in between. Germline V CDR1 and CDR2: MGHRA, YSYEKL. The CDR3 bases are TGCGCCAGCAGCCAAGCCTCGGCAGGGGCCAATCAGCCCCAGCATTTT. Residues: CASSQASAGANQPQHF.

The V call is TRBV7-3, the J call TRBJ2-2, with D unresolved. Germline CDR1 and CDR2: SGHTA and FQGTGA. Trimming took 1 base from V and 2 from J, leaving 5 bases between them. The CDR3 contains 14 residues. The CDR3 spells CASSLMTNTGELFF. DNA of the CDR3: TGTGCCAGCAGCTTAATGACAAACACCGGGGAGCTGTTTTTT.

CDR3 bases: TGTGCTAGTGGTCTCACCGGACTCTATGGGTTGGGTGAGCAGTTCTTC. It translates to CASGLTGLYGLGEQFF. The rearrangement links TRBV12-5 to TRBJ2-1; D perhaps matches TRBD2 (5 bases). Trimming cost V 5 bases and J 9 bases, with 23 bases left between them. Germline assignment: CDR1 LGHNT and CDR2 FRNRAP. The CDR3 has 16 residues.

This clone was observed a single time. The chain combines TRBV6-5 with TRBJ1-4; weak D call: TRBD1 (5 bases). The CDR3 contains 15 residues. Looked up from germline, CDR1 is MNHEY and CDR2 is SVGAGI. Trimming took off 2 bases at V and 4 bases at J, with 11 bases between the two ends. The CDR3 region is CASSYGGAGNEKLFF. The CDR3, as DNA: TGTGCCAGCAGTTACGGCGGGGCCGGTAATGAAAAACTGTTTTTT.